The following is a T cell receptor beta chain sequence with its context. Its antigen is not known. This sample was included in a study of cytomegalovirus exposure and HLA in healthy donors. Study details: Prior work identified around 120 million unique TCR beta sequences in approximately 200 million T cells. In an early release, HLA-typed donors contributed tens of millions of unique TCR sequences.

V was clipped by 5 bases and J by 5 bases, with 16 bases between them. The CDR3 sequence is 14 residues long. Per the germline V gene, CDR1 is SGHRS and CDR2 is YFSETQ. PCR was performed using 60 Vbeta and 13 Jbeta primers. The repertoire was sequenced with immunoSEQ multiplex PCR; TCRdb's copy has only in-frame clones and lacks some. The sample yields tens of thousands of clones, about 60% seen once. Broader study findings: In vitro testing confirmed a few CMV-associated chains as specific for CMV antigens. Excluded: some indistinguishable V segments such as TRBV6-2 and TRBV6-3.

The TCR was taken from a woman aged 40 to 50 in good health and CMV-seropositive. Sequenced input: PBMCs. V gene TRBV5-1 combines with J gene TRBJ2-5; D may be TRBD1 (6 bases). CDR3 in DNA: TGCGCCAGCAGAACAGGGTTGGTTTTGGAGACCCAGTACTTC. Amino acid sequence: CASRTGLVLETQYF.